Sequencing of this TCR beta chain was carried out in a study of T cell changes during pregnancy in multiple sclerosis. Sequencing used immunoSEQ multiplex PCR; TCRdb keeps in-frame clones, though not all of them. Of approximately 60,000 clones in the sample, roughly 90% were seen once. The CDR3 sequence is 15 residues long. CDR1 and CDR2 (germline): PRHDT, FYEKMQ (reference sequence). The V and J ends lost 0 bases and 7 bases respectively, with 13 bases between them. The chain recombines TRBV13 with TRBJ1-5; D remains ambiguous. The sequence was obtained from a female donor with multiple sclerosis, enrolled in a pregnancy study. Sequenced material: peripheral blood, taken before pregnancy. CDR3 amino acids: CASSLGPRGLQPQHF. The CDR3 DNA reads TGTGCCAGCAGCTTAGGGCCGCGAGGGCTCCAGCCCCAGCATTTT. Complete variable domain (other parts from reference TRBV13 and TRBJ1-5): AAGVIQSPRHLIKEKRETATLKCYPIPRHDTVYWYQQGPGQDPQFLISFYEKMQSDKGSIPDRFSAQQFSDYHSELNMSSLELGDSALYFCASSLGPRGLQPQHFGDGTRLSIL.